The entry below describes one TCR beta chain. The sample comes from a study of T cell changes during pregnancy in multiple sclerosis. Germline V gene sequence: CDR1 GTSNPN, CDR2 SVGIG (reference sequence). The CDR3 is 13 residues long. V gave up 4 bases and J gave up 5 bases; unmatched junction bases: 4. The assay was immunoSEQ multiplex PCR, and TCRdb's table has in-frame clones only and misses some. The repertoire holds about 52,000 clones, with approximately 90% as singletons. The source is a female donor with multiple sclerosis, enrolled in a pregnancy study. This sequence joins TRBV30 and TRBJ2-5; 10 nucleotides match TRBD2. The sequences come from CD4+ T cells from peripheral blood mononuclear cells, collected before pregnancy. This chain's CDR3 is CAWTSGSEETQYF. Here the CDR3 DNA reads TGTGCCTGGACTAGCGGGAGTGAGGAGACCCAGTACTTC.